One and the same sample provided the 12 T cell receptor beta chains below, sequenced in a study of cytomegalovirus exposure and HLA in healthy donors. The study ran its PCR with 60 Vbeta and 13 Jbeta primers. Libraries were prepared by immunoSEQ multiplex PCR; TCRdb keeps only in-frame clonotypes and omits some of them. The sample yields around 75,000 clones, 70% to 80% seen once. Sequencing used PBMCs. These TCRs come from a man aged 18 to 35 in good health and CMV-seronegative.

The chain recombines TRBV4-1 with TRBJ2-5; TRBD2 might be the D (5 bases). V was trimmed by 0 bases and J by 3 bases, leaving 14 bases between them. Germline CDR1 reads MGHRA; CDR2 reads YSYEKL. The CDR3 totals 16 residues. CDR3 in amino acids: CASSQDEGRREETQYF. DNA for the CDR3: TGCGCCAGCAGCCAAGACGAAGGGCGGCGGGAAGAGACCCAGTACTTC.

The rearrangement uses TRBV7-2 and TRBJ2-4; D is perhaps TRBD1 (6 bases). Trimming stripped 4 bases from V and 0 bases from J, with 16 bases between. Germline values: CDR1 SGHTA, CDR2 FQGNSA. The CDR3 length is 17 residues. The CDR3 DNA is TGTGCCAGCAGCTCCAGGGGCTCATCTCGAGCCAAAAACATTCAGTACTTC. Protein: CASSSRGSSRAKNIQYF.

The chain combines TRBV6-1 with TRBJ1-6; D unresolved. Between the trimmed V and J ends, which lost 1 base and 9 bases, there was a span of 7 bases. Germline V gene lookup returns CDR1 MNHNS and CDR2 SASEGT. CDR3 length equals 13 residues. The CDR3 nucleotides are TGTGCCAGCAGTGAAGACTGGTTTTCACCCCTCCACTTT. This translates into CASSEDWFSPLHF.

The rearrangement uses TRBV19 and TRBJ2-1; D remains unclear. The ends were cut back, 7 bases at V and 0 bases at J, with 13 bases in the middle. The germline gives CDR1 LNHDA, CDR2 SQIVND (reference sequence). This CDR3 has 15 residues. In DNA form, the CDR3 reads TGTGCCAGTATCGACACCCGGTTCTCCTACAATGAGCAGTTCTTC. This gives the protein CASIDTRFSYNEQFF.

The chain joins TRBV4-2 to TRBJ2-3; 10 bases are a match to TRBD1. Germline values: CDR1 LGHNA, CDR2 YNFKEQ. The CDR3 spans 16 residues. J was trimmed by 5 bases and V by 1 base; bases with no gene match: 6. For the CDR3, the DNA is TGTGCCAGCAGCCAAGGTGTCGGGACAGGGGTAGATACGCAGTATTTT. Encoded protein: CASSQGVGTGVDTQYF.

This clone has only one observation. The J gene is TRBJ1-1, the V gene TRBV5-1, with 10 bases fitting TRBD1. With 4 bases clipped from V and 10 bases from J, the junction kept 13 bases outside the gene matches. Germline values: CDR1 SGHRS, CDR2 YFSETQ. The CDR3 extends over 15 amino acids. DNA of the CDR3: TGCGCCAGCAGCCAAAGGACAGGGGGAATCTCGGGAGCTTTCTTT. Its protein is CASSQRTGGISGAFF. The full variable domain, with the rest looked up from reference TRBV5-1 and TRBJ1-1, is KAGVTQTPRYLIKTRGQQVTLSCSPISGHRSVSWYQQTPGQGLQFLFEYFSETQRNKGNFPGRFSGRQFSNSRSEMNVSTLELGDSALYLCASSQRTGGISGAFFGQGTRLTVV.

V is TRBV27 and J is TRBJ1-6; 7 nucleotides align to TRBD1. Trimming cost V 2 bases and J 9 bases; bases outside gene matches: 7. CDR3 length equals 15 residues. Germline V gives CDR1 MNHEY, CDR2 SMNVEV (reference sequence). As DNA, the CDR3 is TGTGCCAGCAGTTTAATGGGGACAGTTGGTTCACCCCTCCACTTT. Translating gives CASSLMGTVGSPLHF.

In its sample, this clone was seen once. J is TRBJ2-6 and V is TRBV9; 13 bases match TRBD2. From germline, CDR1 is SGDLS and CDR2 YYNGEE. The V gene end was trimmed by 4 bases and the J gene end by 0 bases; junction bases not matched to a gene: 7. The CDR3 length is 19 residues. The CDR3 region has the DNA TGTGCCAGCAGCCCCTGGACTAGCGGGGGAGTCTCTGGGGCCAACGTCCTGACTTTC. Encoded protein: CASSPWTSGGVSGANVLTF.

This clone was picked up a small number of times. This chain joins TRBV6-5 and TRBJ1-4; D perhaps matches TRBD1 (5 bases). The V end lost 0 bases, the J end lost 6 bases, and 14 bases lay between the germline ends. CDR1 MNHEY and CDR2 SVGAGI come from the germline V gene. CDR3 length equals 16 residues. The CDR3 reads CASSYSSSGGYEKLFF. The CDR3 DNA reads as TGTGCCAGCAGTTACTCGAGCTCCGGGGGGTATGAAAAACTGTTTTTT.

V usage is TRBV9 and J usage is TRBJ2-2; TRBD2 matches 9 bases. Germline CDR1 and CDR2: SGDLS and YYNGEE. V shed 0 bases, J shed 5 bases, and the junction held 5 bases outside the gene matches. This CDR3 has 16 residues. CDR3 in DNA: TGTGCCAGCAGCGTAGGAGTAACTAGCGGGACCGGGGAGCTGTTTTTT. This gives the protein CASSVGVTSGTGELFF.

This clone turned up a few times. The chain's CDR3 is CASSIPMTGTGDTQYF. The DNA of the CDR3 is TGTGCCAGTAGTATCCCTATGACAGGGACGGGAGATACGCAGTATTTT. The genes are TRBV19 and TRBJ2-3; 7 bases are shared with TRBD1. J gave up 5 bases and V 3 bases, and 11 bases lay outside the gene matches. CDR3 length: 16 residues. Per germline, CDR1 LNHDA and CDR2 SQIVND (reference sequence).

V is TRBV7-3 and J is TRBJ2-3, with D possibly matching TRBD2 (6 bases). CDR1 SGHTA and CDR2 FQGTGA come from the germline V gene. The V gene lost 1 base and the J gene lost 6 bases, with 20 bases spanning the gap. There are 17 residues in the CDR3. The CDR3 region is CASSLKKDWRGVDTQYF. CDR3 DNA sequence: TGTGCCAGCAGCTTAAAGAAGGATTGGCGCGGGGTGGATACGCAGTATTTT. Full variable domain (remainder filled in from reference TRBV7-3 and TRBJ2-3): GAGVSQTPSNKVTEKGKYVELRCDPISGHTALYWYRQSLGQGPEFLIYFQGTGAADDSGLPNDRFFAVRPEGSVSTLKIQRTERGDSAVYLCASSLKKDWRGVDTQYFGPGTRLTVL.